This TCR beta chain derives from a study of cytomegalovirus exposure and HLA in healthy donors. Study-level findings and limits: Some V segments, including TRBV6-2 and TRBV6-3, were excluded as indistinguishable. Earlier analysis yielded a pattern in which most TCR beta V segments were productive about 87% or about 30% of the time. V- and J-gene trimming in TCR beta was tied to a missense DCLRE1C variant by an analysis performed later. Per published accounts, TCR beta sequences correctly predicted the HLA-A and HLA-B alleles of most subjects.

PCR amplification relied on 60 Vbeta primers (plus 13 Jbeta primers). Some clones are missing from TCRdb's copy, which holds only in-frame ones; the method was immunoSEQ multiplex PCR. The sample yields 200,000 or so clones, about three quarters seen once. This clone occurred once. Its antigen remains unknown. The CDR3 loop spans 14 amino acids. Germline V lookup: CDR1 SGHRS, CDR2 YFSETQ. The receptor comes from a man aged 18 to 30 in good health and CMV-seronegative. Sequences were obtained from PBMCs. The V call is TRBV5-1, the J call TRBJ2-5; 8 positions match TRBD1. The J call is in doubt because the DNA end fits TRBJ2-7 better. The CDR3 protein is CASSSTGASYEQYF. The CDR3 region has the DNA TGCGCCAGCAGTTCGACAGGGGCGTCCTACGAGCAGTACTTC.